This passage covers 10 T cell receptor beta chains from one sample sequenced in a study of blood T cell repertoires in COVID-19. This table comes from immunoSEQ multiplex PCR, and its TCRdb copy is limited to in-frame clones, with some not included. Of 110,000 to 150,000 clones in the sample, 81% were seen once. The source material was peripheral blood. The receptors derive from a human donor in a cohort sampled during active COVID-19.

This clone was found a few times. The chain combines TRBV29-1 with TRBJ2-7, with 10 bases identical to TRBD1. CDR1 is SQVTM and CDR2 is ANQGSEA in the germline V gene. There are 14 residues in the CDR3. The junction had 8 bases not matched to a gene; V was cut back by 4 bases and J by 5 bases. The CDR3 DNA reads TGCAGCGTTGCCGGGACAGGGGCCAAGGACGAGCAGTACTTC. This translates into CSVAGTGAKDEQYF.

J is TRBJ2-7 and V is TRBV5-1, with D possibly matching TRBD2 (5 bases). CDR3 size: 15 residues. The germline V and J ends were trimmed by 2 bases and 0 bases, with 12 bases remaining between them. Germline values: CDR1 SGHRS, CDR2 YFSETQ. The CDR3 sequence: CASSFMAGRSYEQYF. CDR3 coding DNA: TGCGCCAGCAGCTTTATGGCGGGCCGCTCCTACGAGCAGTACTTC.

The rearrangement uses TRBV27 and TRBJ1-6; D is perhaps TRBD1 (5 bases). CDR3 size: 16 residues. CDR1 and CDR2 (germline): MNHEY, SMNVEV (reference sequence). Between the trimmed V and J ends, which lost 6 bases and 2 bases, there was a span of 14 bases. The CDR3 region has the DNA TGTGCCAGCAGGTCAACAGGTTTCCCCTATAATTCACCCCTCCACTTT. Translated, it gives CASRSTGFPYNSPLHF.

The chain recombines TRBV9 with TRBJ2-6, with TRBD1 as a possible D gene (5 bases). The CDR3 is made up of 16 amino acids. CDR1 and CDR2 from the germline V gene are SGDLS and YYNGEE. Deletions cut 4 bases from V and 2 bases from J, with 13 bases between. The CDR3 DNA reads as TGTGCCAGCAGCATCCCAGGGAAGGCTGGGGCCAACGTCCTGACTTTC. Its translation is CASSIPGKAGANVLTF.

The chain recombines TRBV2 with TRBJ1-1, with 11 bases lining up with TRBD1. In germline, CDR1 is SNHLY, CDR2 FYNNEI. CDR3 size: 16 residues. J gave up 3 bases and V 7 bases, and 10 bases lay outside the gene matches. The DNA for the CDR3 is TGTGCCAGCACTGCCGGACAGGGGGCGAAGGACACTGAAGCTTTCTTT. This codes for CASTAGQGAKDTEAFF.

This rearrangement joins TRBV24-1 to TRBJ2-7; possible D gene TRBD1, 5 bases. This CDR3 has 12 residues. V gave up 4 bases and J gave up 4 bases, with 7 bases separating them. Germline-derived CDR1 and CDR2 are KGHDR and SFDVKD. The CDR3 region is CATSESGYEQYF. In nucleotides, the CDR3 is TGTGCCACCAGTGAGTCAGGGTACGAGCAGTACTTC.

The CDR3: CASSSDSPYEQYF. For the CDR3, the DNA is TGTGCCAGCAGTTCCGACAGCCCCTACGAGCAGTACTTC. The genes are TRBV6-2 or TRBV6-3 and TRBJ2-7; D might be TRBD1 (5 bases). Between the trimmed V and J ends, which lost 4 bases and 2 bases, there was a span of 9 bases. The CDR3 spans 13 residues. CDR1 and CDR2 from the germline V gene are MNHEY and SVGEGT.

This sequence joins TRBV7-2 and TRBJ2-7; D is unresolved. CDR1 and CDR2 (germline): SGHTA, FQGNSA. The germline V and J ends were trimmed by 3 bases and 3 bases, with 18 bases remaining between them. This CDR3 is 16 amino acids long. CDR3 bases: TGTGCCAGCAGCTTCGAGGTAGCCACCGCTAACTACGAGCAGTACTTC. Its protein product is CASSFEVATANYEQYF.

The CDR3 DNA sequence: TGTGCCAGCAGTTCCCCCGGGACAGGGGGGATCACCCACACCATGAACACTGAAGCTTTCTTT. It codes for CASSSPGTGGITHTMNTEAFF. V and J are TRBV6-2 or TRBV6-3 and TRBJ1-1, with 11 nucleotides matching TRBD1. V was clipped by 4 bases and J by 0 bases; unmatched bases: 19. The CDR3 runs 21 residues. Germline CDR1 MNHEY, CDR2 SVGEGT.

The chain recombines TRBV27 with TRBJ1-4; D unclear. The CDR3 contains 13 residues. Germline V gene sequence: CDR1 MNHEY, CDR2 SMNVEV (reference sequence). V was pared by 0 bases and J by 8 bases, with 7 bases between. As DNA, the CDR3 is TGTGCCAGCAGTTTATCGGCAAAAGAAAAACTGTTTTTT. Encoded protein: CASSLSAKEKLFF.